The sample holds a few counts of the clone carrying this TCR beta chain. Its antigen is still unknown. In TCRdb, the 5' RACE reads were re-called with MiXCR into one record per CDR3 protein. The profile shows about 340,000 distinct CDR3 sequences, 10% to 15% of them singletons. Germline V lookup: CDR1 LNHNV, CDR2 YYDKDF (reference sequence). V dropped 0 bases and J dropped 7; count of bases not matched to a gene: 4. The CDR3 has 16 amino acids. This record belongs to a study of T-cell memory formation after mild COVID-19. Overall study context: Largely donor-specific sequence clusters came from a couple of donors.

The study's findings and limits: Second-wave clones that peaked on day 37 lacked confirmed SARS-CoV-2 specificity. Clones contracting day 15 to 85 were balanced CD4/CD8; later expanders leaned CD4+.

The chain carries TRBV15 and TRBJ2-4, with TRBD1 identical over 12 bases. The clonotype was recovered from a man aged 18-30 years who had mild COVID-19 (a few samples of this study predate the infection). Cell type and time point are not known. The sequencing sample was made of PBMCs or a T cell subset sorted from them (not recorded which). The CDR3 nucleotides read TGTGCCACCAGCAGAGATGCAGGGACAGGGGGCAACATTCAGTACTTC. Its translation: CATSRDAGTGGNIQYF.